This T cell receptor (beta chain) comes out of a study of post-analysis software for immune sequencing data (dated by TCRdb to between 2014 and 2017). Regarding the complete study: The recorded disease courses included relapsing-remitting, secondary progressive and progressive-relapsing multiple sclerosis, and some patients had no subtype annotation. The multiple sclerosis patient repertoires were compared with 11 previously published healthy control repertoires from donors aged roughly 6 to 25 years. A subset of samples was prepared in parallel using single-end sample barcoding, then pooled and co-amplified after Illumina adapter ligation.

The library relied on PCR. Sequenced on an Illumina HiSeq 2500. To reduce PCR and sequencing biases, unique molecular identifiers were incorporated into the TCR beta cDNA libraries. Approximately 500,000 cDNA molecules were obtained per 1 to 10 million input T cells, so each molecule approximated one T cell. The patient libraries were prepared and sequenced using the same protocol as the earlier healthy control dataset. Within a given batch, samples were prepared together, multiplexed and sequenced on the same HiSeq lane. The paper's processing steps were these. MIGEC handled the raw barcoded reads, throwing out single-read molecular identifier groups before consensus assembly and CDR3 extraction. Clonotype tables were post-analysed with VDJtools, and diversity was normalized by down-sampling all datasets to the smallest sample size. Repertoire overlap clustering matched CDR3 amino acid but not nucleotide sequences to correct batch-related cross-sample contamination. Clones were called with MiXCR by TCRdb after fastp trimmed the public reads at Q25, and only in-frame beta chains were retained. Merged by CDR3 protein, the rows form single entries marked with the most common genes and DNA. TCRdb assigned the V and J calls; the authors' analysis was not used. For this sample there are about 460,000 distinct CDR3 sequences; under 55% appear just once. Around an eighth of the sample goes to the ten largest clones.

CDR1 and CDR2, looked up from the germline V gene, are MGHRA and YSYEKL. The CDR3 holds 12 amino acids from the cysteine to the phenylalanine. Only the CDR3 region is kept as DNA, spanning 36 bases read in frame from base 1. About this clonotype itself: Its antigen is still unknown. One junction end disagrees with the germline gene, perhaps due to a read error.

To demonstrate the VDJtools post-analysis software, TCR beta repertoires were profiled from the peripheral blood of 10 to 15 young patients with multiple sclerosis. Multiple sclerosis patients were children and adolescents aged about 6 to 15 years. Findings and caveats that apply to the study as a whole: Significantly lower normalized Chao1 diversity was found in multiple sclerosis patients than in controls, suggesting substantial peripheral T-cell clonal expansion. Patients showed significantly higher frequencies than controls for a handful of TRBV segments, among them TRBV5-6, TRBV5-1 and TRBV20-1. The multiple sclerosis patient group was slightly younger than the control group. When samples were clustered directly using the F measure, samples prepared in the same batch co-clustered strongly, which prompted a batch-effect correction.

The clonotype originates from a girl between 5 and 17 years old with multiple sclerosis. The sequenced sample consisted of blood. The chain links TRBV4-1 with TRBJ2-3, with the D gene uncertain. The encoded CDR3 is CASNQDGDTQYF. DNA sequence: TGCGCCAGCAACCAAGACGGGGATACGCAGTATTTT.